The entry below gives a single TCR beta chain sequence along with its context. Antigen: not known. This specimen comes from a study of shared clonotypes between healthy human individuals. The CDR3 length is 14 residues. The ends were cut back, 2 bases at V and 0 bases at J, with 7 bases in the middle. CDR1 is MGHDK and CDR2 is SYGVNS in the germline V gene. Running of the assay took place at deep level. Profiled with immunoSEQ multiplex PCR; TCRdb holds only in-frame clones, not every one. This table holds 850,000 to 1,200,000 clones, under 80% found once. Study-level points and caveats: Naive subsets usually exceeded memory subsets in estimated richness. Some clonotypes were shared by all four sorted-subset donors, while others were not shared. The non-shared ones had lower generation probabilities than the shared ones.

The origin of this receptor is a man between 18 and 35 years old in good health. The material sequenced was memory CD4+ T cells sorted from blood. Stated subset: CD45RA-negative fraction. The chain recombines TRBV25-1 with TRBJ1-2; D unresolved. In DNA, the CDR3 is TGTGCCAGCAGTGAACCAGATTCTAACTATGGCTACACCTTC. Translation gives CASSEPDSNYGYTF.